This T cell receptor beta chain appears in the sequencing data of a study of CD8+ T cells in alopecia areata. The study's findings and limits: Clonality exceeded that of normal scalp in lesional scalp, most notably in alopecia totalis/universalis.

Extracted RNA was reverse transcribed, and the resulting cDNA served as sequencing template. Repertoires were generated with immunoSEQ multiplex PCR, while TCRdb's copy carries only in-frame clones and drops some. This table has 150,000 to 200,000 clones, more than 55% appearing once. A note on this clone: Antigen: not known.

Described treatment: oral pan-JAK inhibitor, 5-10 mg twice daily. The source is a human donor with alopecia areata. Here the sequenced sample was CD4+ T cells sorted from blood, taken around week 49, from a patient treated with tofacitinib.

CDR3 residues: CATSGGRGLSSTEAFF. In nucleotides, the CDR3 is TGTGCCACCAGCGGGGGGAGGGGGCTAAGTTCCACTGAAGCTTTCTTT. The gene calls are TRBV15 and TRBJ1-1; 7 bases are a match to TRBD1. Looked up from germline, CDR1 is LNHNV and CDR2 is YYDKDF (reference sequence). V lost 5 bases and J lost 4; bases outside the gene matches: 13. The CDR3 runs to 16 residues.